This T cell receptor beta chain was obtained from a study of T cell changes during pregnancy in multiple sclerosis. V lost 7 bases and J lost 6; bases outside the gene matches: 11. CDR3 length: 14 residues. Looked up from germline, CDR1 is MNHNS and CDR2 is SASEGT. TCRdb's table, derived via immunoSEQ multiplex PCR, lists solely in-frame clones and lacks some. In the table there are around 38,000 clones, roughly 90% of which are singletons. By share, this clone counts as medium-sized (0.01 to 0.1%). The source of this sequence is a female donor with multiple sclerosis, enrolled in a pregnancy study. The specimen comprised CD8+ T cells from peripheral blood mononuclear cells, sampled in the third trimester of pregnancy. The chain uses TRBV6-1 and TRBJ2-7; 8 nucleotides match TRBD1. The CDR3 reads CASTPTGESSEQYF. In DNA form, the CDR3 reads TGTGCCAGCACCCCGACAGGGGAAAGTTCCGAGCAGTACTTC.